What follows is one T cell receptor (beta chain) and its context. Its target is unknown. The sample is drawn from a study of OX40 agonist ivuxolimab in advanced cancers. Study-wide context: Anti-PD-1, anti-PD-L1 or anti-CTLA-4 therapy given earlier was allowed, and around 40% had some. Partial responses occurred in three patients (one hepatocellular carcinoma, two cutaneous melanoma). Whole-study results and caveats: Expanded clones belonging to CD8+ T cells outnumbered, on average, those of CD4+.

Profiling relied on immunoSEQ multiplex PCR, and the TCRdb table lists in-frame clones only, not all of them. The table shows tens of thousands of clones, with about 86% occurring only once. The germline CDR1 and CDR2 sequences are PRHDT and FYEKMQ (reference sequence). V was clipped by 3 bases and J by 4 bases, with 6 bases between them. This CDR3 is built from 12 residues. This TCR derives from an adult with an advanced solid tumor such as melanoma, head and neck, liver or kidney cancer. The rearrangement joins TRBV13 to TRBJ1-1; D might be TRBD1 (5 bases). Sequenced here: CD4+ or CD8+ T cells sorted from blood, sampled in a trial of the OX40 agonist ivuxolimab. The CDR3 region is CASSFGTTEAFF. CDR3 nucleotide sequence: TGTGCCAGCAGCTTTGGGACCACTGAAGCTTTCTTT.